This record looks at one T cell receptor beta chain sequence and its context. Some clones are missing from TCRdb's copy, which holds only in-frame ones; the method was immunoSEQ multiplex PCR. The table has roughly 160,000 clones, roughly 88% seen once; the top ten hold nearly 5%. Germline CDR1 and CDR2: LNHDA and SQIVND (reference sequence). The CDR3 is 15 residues long. With 5 bases clipped from V and 1 base from J, the junction kept 7 bases outside the gene matches. The data were taken from a study of control samples from healthy donors and cancer patients. This chain links TRBV19 with TRBJ2-7; 8 nucleotides agree with TRBD1. What was sequenced was blood. The receptor's source is a woman aged 25 to 39 in good health. CDR3 sequence: CASSPSGTGSYEQYF. In DNA, the CDR3 is TGTGCCAGTAGTCCCTCCGGGACAGGATCCTACGAGCAGTACTTC.